The entry that follows covers one T cell receptor (beta chain) sequence. Its target is not known. This specimen comes from a study of blood T cells in healthy people across ages. Study-level results: Changes in expanded clonotypes were possibly confounded, as the CMV status of donors was unknown.

A second PCR, run for about 7 to 11 cycles, used a sample-barcoded 5' primer plus a J-beta primer mix. Each CDR3 protein is one row after TCRdb ran MiXCR on the 5' RACE reads. The sample shows about 570,000 distinct CDR3 sequences, approximately 25% of them seen only once. The sequence came from a woman between 65 and 79 years old in good health. Sequencing was carried out using blood.

The CDR3 bases are TGTGCCAGCAGTGTCGAATCGGGGGCCCAGTACTTC. As protein: CASSVESGAQYF. This chain connects TRBV12-3 or TRBV12-4 to TRBJ2-5; TRBD2 is a possible D gene (6 bases). V lost 5 bases, J lost 9 bases, and 13 bases lay in between. The CDR3 is 12 residues long.